Listed here is a single TCR beta chain. Some clones are missing from TCRdb's copy, which holds only in-frame ones; the method was immunoSEQ multiplex PCR. The table lists 150,000 or so clones, 85% to 90% of them singletons. The sample comes from a study of cytomegalovirus exposure and HLA in healthy donors. The V gene lost 3 bases and the J gene lost 0 bases, with 12 bases spanning the gap. Germline CDR1 KGHSH, CDR2 LQKENI. CDR3 size: 15 residues. The chain recombines TRBV18 with TRBJ2-7; possible D gene TRBD1, 5 bases. This clonotype originated in a woman under 40 in good health and CMV-seropositive. The sample taken for sequencing was PBMCs. Written as DNA, the CDR3 is TGTGCCAGCTCACCTGCGGACAAGGCCTCCTACGAGCAGTACTTC. Its protein is CASSPADKASYEQYF.